The present T cell receptor beta chain was sequenced within a study of blood T cell repertoires in COVID-19. For the study at large: Spain, Italy and the United States supplied samples that represented acute and convalescent COVID-19. The analysed material was cDNA or gDNA that came from T cells, B-cell-depleted T cells, or PBMCs.

How the authors handled the data: Cell counts per sample came from amplifying reference gene primers. Sequenced by immunoSEQ multiplex PCR; TCRdb stores in-frame clones only, minus some. The V and J calls and clone size come from that table; D and trimming were worked out from the DNA. This sample has around 150,000 clones, with 87% found just once. V lost 4 bases and J 2 bases, leaving 8 bases between the germline ends. The length of the CDR3 is 14 residues. CDR1 is MNHEY and CDR2 is SMNVEV in the germline V gene (reference sequence). The sequence was collected from a human donor in a cohort sampled during active COVID-19. The chain uses TRBV27 and TRBJ1-4; no definite D call. Sequencing was performed on peripheral blood. Written as DNA, the CDR3 is TGTGCCAGCAGTTCGGTACGGACTAATGAAAAACTGTTTTTT. Its protein product is CASSSVRTNEKLFF.